This TCR beta chain appears in the sequencing data of a study of tumor-infiltrating lymphocytes in localized non-small cell lung cancer. Turning to the study itself: From each patient, both tumor and uninvolved lung, non-adjacent to tumor, were sampled. Study observations and caveats: Different pieces of the same tissue went to different assays, confounding technical variation with intratumor heterogeneity.

V lost 0 bases to trimming and J lost 6 bases, with 11 bases between them. CDR3 length: 15 amino acids. Germline lookup yields CDR1 SGHAT and CDR2 FQNNGV. This clone was counted a few times. The target antigen is unknown. TCRdb's table, derived via immunoSEQ multiplex PCR, lists solely in-frame clones and lacks some. The sample has about 23,000 clones; 69% are singletons. The sample consisted of lung tumor tissue. The sequence came from a human donor with non-small cell lung cancer. The chain has TRBV11-2 and TRBJ2-2; perhaps D is TRBD1 or TRBD2 (5 bases each). CDR3 in amino acids: CASSLEAGAAGELFF. The CDR3 coding sequence is TGTGCCAGCAGCTTAGAGGCCGGGGCGGCCGGGGAGCTGTTTTTT.